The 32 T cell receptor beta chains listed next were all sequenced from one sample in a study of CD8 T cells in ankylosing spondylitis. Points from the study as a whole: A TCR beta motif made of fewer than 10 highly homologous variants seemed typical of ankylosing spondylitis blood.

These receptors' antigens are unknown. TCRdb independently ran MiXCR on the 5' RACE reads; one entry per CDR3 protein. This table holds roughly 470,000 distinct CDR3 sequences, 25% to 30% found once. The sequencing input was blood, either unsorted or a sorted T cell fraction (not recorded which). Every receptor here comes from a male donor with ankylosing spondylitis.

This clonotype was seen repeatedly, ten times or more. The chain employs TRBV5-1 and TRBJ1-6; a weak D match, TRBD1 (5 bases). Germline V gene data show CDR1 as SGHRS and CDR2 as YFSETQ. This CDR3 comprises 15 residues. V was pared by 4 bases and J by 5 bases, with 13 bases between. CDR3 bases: TGCGCCAGCAGCCTGGATGGGGCTGATAATTCACCCCTCCACTTT. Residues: CASSLDGADNSPLHF.

The CDR3 coding sequence is TGTGCCAGCAGCCCGAACAGGGGATATCAGCCCCAGCATTTT. Its translation: CASSPNRGYQPQHF. V usage is TRBV12-3 or TRBV12-4 and J usage is TRBJ1-5, with TRBD1 matching over 7 bases. V shed 6 bases, J shed 5 bases, and the junction held 7 bases outside the gene matches. The CDR3 is 14 residues long.

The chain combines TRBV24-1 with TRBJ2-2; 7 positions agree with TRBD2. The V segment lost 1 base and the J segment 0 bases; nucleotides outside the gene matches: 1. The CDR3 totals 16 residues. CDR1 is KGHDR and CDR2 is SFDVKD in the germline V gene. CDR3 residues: CATSDLAGPNTGELFF. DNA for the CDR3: TGTGCCACCAGTGATTTAGCGGGACCGAACACCGGGGAGCTGTTTTTT.

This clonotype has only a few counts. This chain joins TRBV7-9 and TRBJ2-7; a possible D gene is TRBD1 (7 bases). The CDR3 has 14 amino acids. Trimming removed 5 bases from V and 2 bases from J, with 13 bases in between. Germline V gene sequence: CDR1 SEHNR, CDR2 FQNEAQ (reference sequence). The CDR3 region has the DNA TGTGCCAGCAGCCCGGGGGACAGTGCCTACGAGCAGTACGTC. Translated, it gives CASSPGDSAYEQYV.

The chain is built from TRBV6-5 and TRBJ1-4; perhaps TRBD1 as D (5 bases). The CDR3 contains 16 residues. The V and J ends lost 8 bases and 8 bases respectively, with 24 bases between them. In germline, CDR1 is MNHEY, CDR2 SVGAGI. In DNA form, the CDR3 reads TGTGCCAGCGATTTCTACGAGGGGCTACGGTCGGAAAAACTGTTTTTT. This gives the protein CASDFYEGLRSEKLFF.

The DNA for the CDR3 is TGTGCCAGCACTACAATCGGTAAGGGCAATCAGCCCCAGCATTTT. Protein sequence: CASTTIGKGNQPQHF. The chain employs TRBV12-3 or TRBV12-4 and TRBJ1-5; no clear D. Trimming pared 7 bases from V and 2 bases from J, leaving 15 bases between. The CDR3 totals 15 residues.

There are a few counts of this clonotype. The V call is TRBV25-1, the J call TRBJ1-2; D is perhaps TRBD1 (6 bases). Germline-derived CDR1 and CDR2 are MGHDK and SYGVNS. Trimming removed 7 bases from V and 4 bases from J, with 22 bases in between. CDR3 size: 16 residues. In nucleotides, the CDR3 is TGTGCCAGCACCGCTGCCGGGACACCATCTCGCTATGGCTACACCTTC. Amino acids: CASTAAGTPSRYGYTF.

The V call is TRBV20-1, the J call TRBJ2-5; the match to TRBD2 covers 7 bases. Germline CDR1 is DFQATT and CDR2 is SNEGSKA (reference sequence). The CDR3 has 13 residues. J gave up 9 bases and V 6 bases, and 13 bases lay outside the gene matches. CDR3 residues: CSAIGTIPGAQYF. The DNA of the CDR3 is TGCAGTGCCATCGGGACTATCCCGGGGGCCCAGTACTTC.

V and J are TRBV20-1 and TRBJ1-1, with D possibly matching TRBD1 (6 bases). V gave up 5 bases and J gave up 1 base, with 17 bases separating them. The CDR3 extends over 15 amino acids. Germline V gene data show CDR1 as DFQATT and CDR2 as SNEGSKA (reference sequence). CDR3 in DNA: TGCAGTGCTTTGCCCCCGGGACATCCGAACACTGAAGCTTTCTTT. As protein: CSALPPGHPNTEAFF.

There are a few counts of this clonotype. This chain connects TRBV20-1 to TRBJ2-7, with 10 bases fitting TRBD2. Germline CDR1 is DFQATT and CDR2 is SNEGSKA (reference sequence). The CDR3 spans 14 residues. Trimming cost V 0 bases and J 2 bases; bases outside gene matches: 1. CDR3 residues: CSARETSGAYEQYF. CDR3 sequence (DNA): TGCAGTGCTAGAGAAACTAGCGGGGCCTACGAGCAGTACTTC.

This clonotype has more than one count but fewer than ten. The CDR3 DNA reads as TGCGCCAGCAGCCCCGGACAGGGGGCGTCTTCGAACACTGAAGCTTTCTTT. Protein product: CASSPGQGASSNTEAFF. The chain combines TRBV5-1 with TRBJ1-1; TRBD1 matches 11 bases. V lost 4 bases to trimming and J lost 1 base; unmatched junction nucleotides: 9. From germline, CDR1 is SGHRS and CDR2 YFSETQ. This CDR3 spans 17 amino acids.

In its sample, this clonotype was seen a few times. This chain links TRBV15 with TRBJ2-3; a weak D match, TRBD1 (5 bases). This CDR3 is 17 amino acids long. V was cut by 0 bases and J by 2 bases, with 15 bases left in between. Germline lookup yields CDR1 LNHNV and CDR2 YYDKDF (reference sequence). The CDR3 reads CATSRDAHQGITDTQYF. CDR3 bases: TGTGCCACCAGCAGAGATGCCCACCAGGGTATCACAGATACGCAGTATTTT.

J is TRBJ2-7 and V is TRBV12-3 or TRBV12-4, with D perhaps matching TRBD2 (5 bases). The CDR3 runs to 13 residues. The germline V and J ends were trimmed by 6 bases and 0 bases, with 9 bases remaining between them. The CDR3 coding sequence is TGTGCCAGCAGCGCTCGGGACTCCTACGAGCAGTACGTC. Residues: CASSARDSYEQYV.

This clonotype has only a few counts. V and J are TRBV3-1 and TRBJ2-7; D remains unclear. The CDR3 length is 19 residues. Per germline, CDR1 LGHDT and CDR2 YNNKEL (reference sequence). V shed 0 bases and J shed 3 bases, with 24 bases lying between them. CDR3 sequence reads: CASSQENPFGPDPYYEQYF. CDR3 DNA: TGTGCCAGCAGCCAAGAGAATCCCTTTGGCCCCGACCCATACTACGAGCAGTACTTC.

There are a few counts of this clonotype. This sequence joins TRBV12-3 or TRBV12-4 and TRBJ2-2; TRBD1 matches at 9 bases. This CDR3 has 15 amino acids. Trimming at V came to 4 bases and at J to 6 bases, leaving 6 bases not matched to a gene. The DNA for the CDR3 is TGTGCCAGCAGTTCCGGACAGGGGTGGTCCGGGGAGCTGTTTTTT. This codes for CASSSGQGWSGELFF.

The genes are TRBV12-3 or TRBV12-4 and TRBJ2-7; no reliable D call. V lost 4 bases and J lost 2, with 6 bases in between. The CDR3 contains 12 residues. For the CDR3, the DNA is TGTGCCAGCAGTTCAACTCCCTACGAGCAGTACTTC. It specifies CASSSTPYEQYF.

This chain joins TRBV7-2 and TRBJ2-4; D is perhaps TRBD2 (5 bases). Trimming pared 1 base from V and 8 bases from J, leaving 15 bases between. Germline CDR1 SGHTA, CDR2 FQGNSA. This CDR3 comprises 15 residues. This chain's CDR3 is CASSLERPPGDIQYF. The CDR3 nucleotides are TGTGCCAGCAGCTTAGAGAGGCCCCCCGGGGACATTCAGTACTTC. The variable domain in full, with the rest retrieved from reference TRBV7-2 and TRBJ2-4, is GAGVSQSPSNKVTEKGKDVELRCDPISGHTALYWYRQSLGQGLEFLIYFQGNSAPDKSGLPSDRFSAERTGGSVSTLTIQRTQQEDSAVYLCASSLERPPGDIQYFGAGTRLSVL.

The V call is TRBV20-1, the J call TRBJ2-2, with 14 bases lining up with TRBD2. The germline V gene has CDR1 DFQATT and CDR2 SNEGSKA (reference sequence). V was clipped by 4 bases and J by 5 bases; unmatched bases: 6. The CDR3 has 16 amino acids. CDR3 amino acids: CSAMGLAGVRTGELFF. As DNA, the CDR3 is TGCAGTGCTATGGGACTAGCGGGAGTTCGGACCGGGGAGCTGTTTTTT.

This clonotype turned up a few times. The CDR3 nucleotides read TGCAGCGCCGCGGACGTTCAAGAGACCCAGTACTTC. Translated: CSAADVQETQYF. This chain uses TRBV29-1 with TRBJ2-5; D gene unclear. Germline V gene lookup returns CDR1 SQVTM and CDR2 ANQGSEA. This CDR3 contains 12 residues. The germline V and J ends were trimmed by 7 bases and 2 bases, with 11 bases remaining between them.

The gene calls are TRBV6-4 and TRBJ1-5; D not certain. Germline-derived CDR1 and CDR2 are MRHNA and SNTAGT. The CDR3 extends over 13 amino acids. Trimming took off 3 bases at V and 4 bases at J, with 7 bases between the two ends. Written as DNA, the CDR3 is TGTGCCAGCAGTGAAGAAGAGAATCAGCCCCAGCATTTT. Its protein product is CASSEEENQPQHF.

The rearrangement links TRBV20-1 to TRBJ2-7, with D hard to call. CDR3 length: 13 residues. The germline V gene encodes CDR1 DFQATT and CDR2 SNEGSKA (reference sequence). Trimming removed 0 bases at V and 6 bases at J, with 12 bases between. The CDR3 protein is CSARDLKAGEQYV. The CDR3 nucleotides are TGCAGTGCTAGAGATCTTAAGGCAGGCGAGCAGTACGTC.

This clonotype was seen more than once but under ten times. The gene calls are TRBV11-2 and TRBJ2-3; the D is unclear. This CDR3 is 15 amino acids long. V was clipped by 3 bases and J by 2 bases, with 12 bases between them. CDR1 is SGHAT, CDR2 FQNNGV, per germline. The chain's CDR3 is CASSFIRHNTDTQYF. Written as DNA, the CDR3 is TGTGCCAGCAGCTTTATTAGGCACAACACAGATACGCAGTATTTT.

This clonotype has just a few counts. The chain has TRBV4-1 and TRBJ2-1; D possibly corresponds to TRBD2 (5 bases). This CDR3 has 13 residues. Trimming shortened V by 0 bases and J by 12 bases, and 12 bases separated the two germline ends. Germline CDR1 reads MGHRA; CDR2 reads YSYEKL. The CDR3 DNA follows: TGCGCCAGCAGCCAAGATTACCAGCGGCCGCAGTTCTTC. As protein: CASSQDYQRPQFF.

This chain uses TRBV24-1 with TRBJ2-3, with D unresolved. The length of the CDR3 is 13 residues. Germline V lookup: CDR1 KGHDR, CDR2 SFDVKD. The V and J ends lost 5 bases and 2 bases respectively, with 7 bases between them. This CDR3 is CATSGEVTDTQYF. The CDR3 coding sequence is TGTGCCACCAGTGGAGAAGTCACAGATACGCAGTATTTT.

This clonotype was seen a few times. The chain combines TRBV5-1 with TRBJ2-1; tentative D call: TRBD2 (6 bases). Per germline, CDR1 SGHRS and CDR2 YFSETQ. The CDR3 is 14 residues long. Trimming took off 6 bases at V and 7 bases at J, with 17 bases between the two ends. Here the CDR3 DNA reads TGCGCCAGCAAAAATAAGACTAGTTTGAATGAGCAGTTCTTC. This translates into CASKNKTSLNEQFF.

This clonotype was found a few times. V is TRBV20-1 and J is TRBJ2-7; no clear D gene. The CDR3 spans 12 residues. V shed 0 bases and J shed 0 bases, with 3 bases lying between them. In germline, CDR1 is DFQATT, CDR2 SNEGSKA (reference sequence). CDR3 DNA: TGCAGTGCTAGAGACCTCTCCTACGAGCAGTACTTC. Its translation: CSARDLSYEQYF.

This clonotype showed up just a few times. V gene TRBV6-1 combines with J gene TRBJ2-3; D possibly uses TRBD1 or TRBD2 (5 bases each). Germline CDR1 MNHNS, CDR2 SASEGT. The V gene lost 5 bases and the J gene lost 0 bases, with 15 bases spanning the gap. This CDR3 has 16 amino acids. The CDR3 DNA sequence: TGTGCCAGCAGTCGGGGCCAGCCCACTAGCACAGATACGCAGTATTTT. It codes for CASSRGQPTSTDTQYF.

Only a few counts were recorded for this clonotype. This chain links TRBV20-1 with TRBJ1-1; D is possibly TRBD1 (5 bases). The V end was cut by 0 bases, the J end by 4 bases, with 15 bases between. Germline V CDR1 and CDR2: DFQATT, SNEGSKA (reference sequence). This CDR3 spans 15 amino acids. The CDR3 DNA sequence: TGCAGTGCTAGAGATCGGCGGGGCGGTGGCACTGAAGCTTTCTTT. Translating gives CSARDRRGGGTEAFF.

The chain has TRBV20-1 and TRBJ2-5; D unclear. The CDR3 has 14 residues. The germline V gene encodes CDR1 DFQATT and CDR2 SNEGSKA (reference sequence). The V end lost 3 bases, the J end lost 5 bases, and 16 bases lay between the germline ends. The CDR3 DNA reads TGCAGTGCTAGTGGGTCGGGCCAAGGGGAGACCCAGTACTTC. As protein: CSASGSGQGETQYF.

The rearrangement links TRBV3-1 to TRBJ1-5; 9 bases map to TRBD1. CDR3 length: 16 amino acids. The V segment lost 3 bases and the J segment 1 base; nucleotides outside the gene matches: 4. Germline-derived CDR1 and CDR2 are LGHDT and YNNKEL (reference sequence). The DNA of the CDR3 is TGTGCCAGCAGCCATTCAGGACAGGGGAGCAATCAGCCCCAGCATTTT. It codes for CASSHSGQGSNQPQHF. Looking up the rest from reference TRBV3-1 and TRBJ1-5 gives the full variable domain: DTAVSQTPKYLVTQMGNDKSIKCEQNLGHDTMYWYKQDSKKFLKIMFSYNNKELIINETVPNRFSPKSPDKAHLNLHINSLELGDSAVYFCASSHSGQGSNQPQHFGDGTRLSIL.

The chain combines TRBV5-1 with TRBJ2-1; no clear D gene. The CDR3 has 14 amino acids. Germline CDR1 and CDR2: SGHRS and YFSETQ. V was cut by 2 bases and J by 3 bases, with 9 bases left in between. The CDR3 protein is CASSFLKLYNEQFF. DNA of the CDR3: TGCGCCAGCAGCTTTCTAAAGCTCTACAATGAGCAGTTCTTC.

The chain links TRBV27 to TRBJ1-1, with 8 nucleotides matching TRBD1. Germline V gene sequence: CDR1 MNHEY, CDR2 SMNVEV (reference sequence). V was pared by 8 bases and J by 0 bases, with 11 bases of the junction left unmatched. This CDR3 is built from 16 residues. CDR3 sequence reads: CASGRTGFLMNTEAFF. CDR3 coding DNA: TGTGCCAGCGGTAGGACAGGGTTCCTCATGAACACTGAAGCTTTCTTT.